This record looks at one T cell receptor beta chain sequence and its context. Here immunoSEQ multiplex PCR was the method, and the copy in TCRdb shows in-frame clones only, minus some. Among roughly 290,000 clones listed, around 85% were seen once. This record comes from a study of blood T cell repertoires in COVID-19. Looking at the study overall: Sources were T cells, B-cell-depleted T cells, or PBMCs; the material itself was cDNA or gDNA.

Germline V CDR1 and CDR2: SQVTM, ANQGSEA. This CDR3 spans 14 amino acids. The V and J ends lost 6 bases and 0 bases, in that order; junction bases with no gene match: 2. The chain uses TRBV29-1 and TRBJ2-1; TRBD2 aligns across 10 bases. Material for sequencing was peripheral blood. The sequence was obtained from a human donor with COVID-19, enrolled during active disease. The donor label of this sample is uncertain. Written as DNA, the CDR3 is TGCAGCGTAGCGGGAGGGAGCTCCTACAATGAGCAGTTCTTC. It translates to CSVAGGSSYNEQFF.